The clone carrying this T cell receptor beta chain was counted between two and nine times. Its antigen is currently unknown. These data come from a study of CD8 T cells in ankylosing spondylitis. Study-wide points: Reportedly, disease-linked clones are significantly enriched in ankylosing spondylitis patients' matched synovial fluid. What appeared characteristic of ankylosing spondylitis blood was a TCR beta motif of eight highly homologous variants. Before this, some motif variants had been reported in reactive arthritis synovial fluid and blood.

TCRdb redid the calling of the 5' RACE reads with MiXCR, one entry per CDR3 protein. Counted here are more than 200,000 distinct CDR3 sequences, more than 20% occurring once; the ten biggest clones make up around 0.58%. V dropped 3 bases and J dropped 1 base, with 9 bases sitting between them. The CDR3 spans 14 residues. This chain uses TRBV12-3 or TRBV12-4 with TRBJ1-1; tentatively, D is TRBD1 (6 bases). The TCR was taken from a male donor with ankylosing spondylitis or in good health (not recorded which). The sample taken for sequencing was blood, either unsorted or a sorted T cell fraction (not recorded which). The CDR3 is CASSFQGTNTEAFF. The CDR3 bases are TGTGCCAGCAGTTTTCAGGGGACGAACACTGAAGCTTTCTTT.